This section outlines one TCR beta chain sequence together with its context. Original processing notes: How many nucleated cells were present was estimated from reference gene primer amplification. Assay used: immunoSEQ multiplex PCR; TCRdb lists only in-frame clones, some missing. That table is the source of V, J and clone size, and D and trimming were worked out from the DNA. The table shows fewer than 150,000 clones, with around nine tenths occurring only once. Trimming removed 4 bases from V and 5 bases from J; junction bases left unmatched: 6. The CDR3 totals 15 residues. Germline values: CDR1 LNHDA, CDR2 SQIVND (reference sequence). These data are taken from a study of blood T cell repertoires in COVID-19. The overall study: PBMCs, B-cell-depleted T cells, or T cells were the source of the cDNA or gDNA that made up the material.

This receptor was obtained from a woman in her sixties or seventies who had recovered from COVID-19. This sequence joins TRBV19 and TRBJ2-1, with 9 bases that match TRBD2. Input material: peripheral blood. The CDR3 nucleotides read TGTGCCAGTAGTAAGACTAGCGGTCTCAACAATGAGCAGTTCTTC. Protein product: CASSKTSGLNNEQFF.